This TCR beta chain was captured by sequencing in a study of control samples from healthy donors and cancer patients (dated by TCRdb to the early 2020s). Libraries were built with the immunoSEQ multiplex PCR assay. TCRdb's version of the immuneACCESS table is confined to in-frame rearrangements and falls short of the full clone set. An unresolved V gene accounts for under half of the shortfall where checked; the remainder is of unknown origin. This sample comprises roughly 180,000 clones, approximately 91% of them detected only once. 2% to 2.5% of the sample is in the top ten clones. The CDR3 has 13 amino acids, counting the end cysteine and phenylalanine. Kept here is only the CDR3 DNA, which spans 39 bases and is read in frame from base 1. The germline V gene (reference sequence) gives CDR1 as MNHEY and CDR2 as SMNVEV. V and J are truncated by 5 bases and 4 bases respectively, leaving an intervening sequence of 12 bases.

This clone was counted between two and nine times. There is no known antigen for this receptor. Base quality data are lacking; no much larger clone is found one base away. The receptor was isolated from a woman aged 35 to 49 in good health. The chain joins TRBV27 to TRBJ2-7; there is no confident call for the D gene. Sequencing used blood. DNA sequence: TGTGCCAGCAGTCCCTCGGACGGATACGAGCAGTACTTC. It codes for CASSPSDGYEQYF.